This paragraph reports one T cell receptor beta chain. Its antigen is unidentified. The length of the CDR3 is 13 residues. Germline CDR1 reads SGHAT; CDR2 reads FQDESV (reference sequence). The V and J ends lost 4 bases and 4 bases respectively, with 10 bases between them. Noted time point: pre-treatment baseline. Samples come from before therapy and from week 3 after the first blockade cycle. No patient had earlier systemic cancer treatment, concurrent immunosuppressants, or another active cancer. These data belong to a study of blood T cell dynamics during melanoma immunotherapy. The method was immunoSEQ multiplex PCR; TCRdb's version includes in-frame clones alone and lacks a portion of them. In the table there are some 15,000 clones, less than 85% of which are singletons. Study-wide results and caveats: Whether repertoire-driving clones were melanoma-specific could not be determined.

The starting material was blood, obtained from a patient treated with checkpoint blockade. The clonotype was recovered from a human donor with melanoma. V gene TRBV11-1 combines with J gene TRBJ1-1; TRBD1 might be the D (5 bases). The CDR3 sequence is CASSSRVGTEAFF. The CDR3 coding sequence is TGTGCCAGCAGCTCCAGGGTCGGCACTGAAGCTTTCTTT.